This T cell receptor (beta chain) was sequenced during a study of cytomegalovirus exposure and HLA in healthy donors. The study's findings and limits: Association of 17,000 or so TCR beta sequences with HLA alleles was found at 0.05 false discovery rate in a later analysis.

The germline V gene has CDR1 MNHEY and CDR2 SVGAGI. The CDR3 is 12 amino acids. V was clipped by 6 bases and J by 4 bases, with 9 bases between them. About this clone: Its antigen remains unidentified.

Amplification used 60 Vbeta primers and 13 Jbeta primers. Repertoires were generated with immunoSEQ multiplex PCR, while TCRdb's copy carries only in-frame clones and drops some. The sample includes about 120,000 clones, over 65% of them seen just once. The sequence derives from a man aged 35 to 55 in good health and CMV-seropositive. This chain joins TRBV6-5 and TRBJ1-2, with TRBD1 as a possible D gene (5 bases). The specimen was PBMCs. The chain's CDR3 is CASSPGGYGYTF. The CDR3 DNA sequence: TGTGCCAGCAGCCCGGGGGGCTATGGCTACACCTTC.